Shown below are 14 T cell receptor beta chains from a single sample sequenced in a study of shared clonotypes between healthy human individuals. Measured with immunoSEQ multiplex PCR; TCRdb has only the in-frame clones, and not every one. The sample has around 1,000,000 clones, roughly 80% seen once. The source material was memory CD4+ T cells from PBMCs. Described subset: CD45RA-negative fraction. Every receptor here comes from a man younger than 35 in good health. Some clones in this sample may be carry-over from other donors' samples.

This CDR3 reads CASSRTPASGSSTDTQYF. For the CDR3, the DNA is TGTGCCAGCAGTCGGACCCCCGCTAGCGGGAGTAGCACAGATACGCAGTATTTT. The rearrangement joins TRBV27 to TRBJ2-3, with 10 bases matching TRBD2. Germline V lookup: CDR1 MNHEY, CDR2 SMNVEV (reference sequence). The V segment lost 5 bases and the J segment 0 bases; nucleotides outside the gene matches: 11. The CDR3 has 18 amino acids.

Concerning this clone: This sample includes further DNA sequences coding for the same CDR3. The genes are TRBV7-2 and TRBJ2-2, with TRBD2 matching over 10 bases. J gave up 6 bases and V 0 bases, and 4 bases lay outside the gene matches. Germline V CDR1 and CDR2: SGHTA, FQGNSA. The CDR3 extends over 16 amino acids. CDR3 nucleotide sequence: TGTGCCAGCAGCTTAGCGCTAGCGGGAGTTCCCGGGGAGCTGTTTTTT. Protein: CASSLALAGVPGELFF.

V usage is TRBV18 and J usage is TRBJ2-7; D may be TRBD2 (5 bases). V was trimmed by 3 bases and J by 0 bases, leaving 12 bases between them. The CDR3 runs to 15 residues. CDR1 and CDR2 (germline): KGHSH, LQKENI. In DNA form, the CDR3 reads TGTGCCAGCTCACCCCCCCTCAGCGGCTCCTACGAGCAGTACTTC. Its translation is CASSPPLSGSYEQYF.

Concerning this clone itself: This may stem from a read error, because a much larger clone lies one nucleotide away. Other DNA sequences of this sample code for an identical CDR3. The chain links TRBV6-1 to TRBJ2-7; the D gene is possibly TRBD2 (6 bases). The CDR3 covers 14 residues. V was pared by 4 bases and J by 0 bases, with 10 bases between. Germline values: CDR1 MNHNS, CDR2 SASEGT. This chain's CDR3 is CASSVAGGSYEQYF. CDR3 sequence (DNA): TGTGCCAGCAGTGTCGCCGGGGGCTCCTACGAGCAGTACTTC.

The rearrangement joins TRBV28 to TRBJ2-2; 8 positions agree with TRBD2. CDR3 length: 17 residues. The ends lost 7 bases at V and 6 bases at J; junction bases unmatched: 16. Germline V gives CDR1 MDHEN, CDR2 SYDVKM. The CDR3 spells CASTLRRTSGASGELFF. Written as DNA, the CDR3 is TGTGCCAGCACCCTAAGGAGAACTAGCGGTGCGTCCGGGGAGCTGTTTTTT. Full variable domain (missing parts from reference TRBV28 and TRBJ2-2): DVKVTQSSRYLVKRTGEKVFLECVQDMDHENMFWYRQDPGLGLRLIYFSYDVKMKEKGDIPEGYSVSREKKERFSLILESASTNQTSMYLCASTLRRTSGASGELFFGEGSRLTVL.

The J gene is TRBJ2-7, the V gene TRBV28; TRBD2 agrees at 14 bases. This CDR3 spans 16 amino acids. CDR1 and CDR2 (germline): MDHEN, SYDVKM. V lost 5 bases to trimming and J lost 6 bases; unmatched junction nucleotides: 9. CDR3 nucleotides: TGTGCCAGCAGTAACCCGGGACTAGCGGGAGCCTCCGAGCAGTACTTC. Protein: CASSNPGLAGASEQYF.

Concerning this clone: Germline is not matched at one junction end, which may reflect a read error. V and J are TRBV30 and TRBJ1-3; 9 nucleotides align to TRBD1. The length of the CDR3 is 16 residues. Germline V gives CDR1 GTSNPN, CDR2 SVGIG (reference sequence). CDR3 bases: TGTGCCTGGAGTGTCGACACAGGGGGCGCTGGAAGCACCATATATTTT. Its protein is CAWSVDTGGAGSTIYF.

This clone has only a few counts. The chain recombines TRBV2 with TRBJ1-2; 12 nucleotides match TRBD1. The CDR3 has 18 amino acids. With 2 bases clipped from V and 3 bases from J, the junction kept 10 bases outside the gene matches. From germline, CDR1 is SNHLY and CDR2 FYNNEI. The CDR3 loop is CASSESRDRGPEYYGYTF. CDR3 sequence (DNA): TGTGCCAGCAGTGAATCCCGGGACAGGGGGCCTGAATACTATGGCTACACCTTC.

This chain connects TRBV5-1 to TRBJ1-2; 9 nucleotides line up with TRBD1. CDR1 and CDR2 from the germline V gene are SGHRS and YFSETQ. This CDR3 has 14 amino acids. V dropped 2 bases and J dropped 2; count of bases not matched to a gene: 1. CDR3 sequence reads: CASSFDRGNYGYTF. The CDR3 DNA reads as TGCGCCAGCAGCTTTGACAGGGGGAACTATGGCTACACCTTC.

The chain joins TRBV7-6 to TRBJ2-7; D is unresolved. The ends were cut back, 4 bases at V and 12 bases at J, with 13 bases in the middle. This CDR3 region has 11 residues. Germline V gene sequence: CDR1 SGHVS, CDR2 FNYEAQ. Here the CDR3 reads CASSSALRSYF. Here the CDR3 DNA reads TGTGCCAGCAGCTCCGCCCTTCGGTCGTACTTC.

This chain uses TRBV7-2 with TRBJ1-1; no reliable D call. Trimming took 7 bases from V and 0 from J, leaving 15 bases between them. In germline, CDR1 is SGHTA, CDR2 FQGNSA. This CDR3 spans 15 amino acids. CDR3 nucleotide sequence: TGTGCCAGCAACCTACTTGGCGGGTTGAACACTGAAGCTTTCTTT. Its translation is CASNLLGGLNTEAFF.

With regard to this clone: A much larger clone differs from this one at a single base, so this may be a read error. Other DNA sequences in the same sample also yield this CDR3. The J gene is TRBJ2-7, the V gene TRBV11-2; the D is unclear. This CDR3 spans 12 amino acids. Germline assignment: CDR1 SGHAT and CDR2 FQNNGV. Trimming took off 1 base at V and 3 bases at J, with 4 bases between the two ends. The CDR3 is CASSLGFYEQYF. The CDR3 region has the DNA TGTGCCAGCAGCTTAGGGTTCTACGAGCAGTACTTC.

CDR3 amino acids: CASSDWQWNTEAFF. The CDR3 region has the DNA TGTGCCAGCAGTGATTGGCAGTGGAACACTGAAGCTTTCTTT. This rearrangement joins TRBV2 to TRBJ1-1; D unclear. CDR3 length: 14 amino acids. Trimming left V 3 bases short and J 1 base short, with 9 bases between. Germline loops: CDR1 SNHLY, CDR2 FYNNEI.

A note on this clone: It may be a read error: a sequence one base away is much more abundant. Other DNA sequences within the sample encode an identical CDR3. This chain's CDR3 is CASSPGTGTDTQYF. The CDR3 nucleotides are TGTGCCAGCAGTCCCGGGACAGGCACAGATACGCAGTATTTT. V usage is TRBV28 and J usage is TRBJ2-3, with 7 positions matching TRBD1. The CDR3 length is 14 residues. CDR1 is MDHEN and CDR2 is SYDVKM in the germline V gene. With 5 bases clipped from V and 1 base from J, the junction kept 3 bases outside the gene matches.